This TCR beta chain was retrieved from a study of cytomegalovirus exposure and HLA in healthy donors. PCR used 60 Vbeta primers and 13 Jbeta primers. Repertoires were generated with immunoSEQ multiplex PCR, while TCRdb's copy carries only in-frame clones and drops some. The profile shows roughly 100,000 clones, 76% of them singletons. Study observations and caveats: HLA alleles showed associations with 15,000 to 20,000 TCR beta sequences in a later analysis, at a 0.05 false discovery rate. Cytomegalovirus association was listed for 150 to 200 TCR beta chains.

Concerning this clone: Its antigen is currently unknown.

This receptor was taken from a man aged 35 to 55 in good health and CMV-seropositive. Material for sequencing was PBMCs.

CDR3 DNA sequence: TGTGCCAGCAGCTTAACAGGGACAGCCCACGAGCAGTACTTC. The encoded protein is CASSLTGTAHEQYF. This rearrangement joins TRBV7-3 to TRBJ2-7; 7 bases match TRBD1. V trimming: 0 bases; J trimming: 5 bases; junction bases outside the gene matches: 4. The CDR3 has 14 residues. The germline gives CDR1 SGHTA, CDR2 FQGTGA.